This T cell receptor beta chain was identified during a study of identifying expanded T cells in peripheral blood. Healthy donors had no documented immune events, such as infections, while sampled. This CDR3 has 14 amino acids. Germline V lookup: CDR1 SGHDT, CDR2 YYEEEE. The ends were cut back, 4 bases at V and 0 bases at J, with 7 bases in the middle. Assay used: immunoSEQ multiplex PCR; TCRdb lists only in-frame clones, some missing. The table includes about 94,000 clones, approximately 88% detected once. In the case of this clone: Antigen: not known. Other DNA variants within this sample encode the same CDR3.

The study, taken as a whole, reports: Roughly 1.2 clones differed between technical replicates, versus approximately 17 and 20 over time. Approximately 2-week clone count variance significantly increased as total template count grew.

V usage is TRBV5-6 and J usage is TRBJ1-4; D not certain. The specimen sequenced was blood. The clonotype comes from a person between 18 and 69 years old in good health. The CDR3 spells CASSLVATNEKLFF. DNA for the CDR3: TGTGCCAGCAGCCTTGTTGCAACTAATGAAAAACTGTTTTTT. Together with reference TRBV5-6 and TRBJ1-4, the CDR3 gives the full variable domain: DAGVTQSPTHLIKTRGQQVTLRCSPKSGHDTVSWYQQALGQGPQFIFQYYEEEERQRGNFPDRFSGHQFPNYSSELNVNALLLGDSALYLCASSLVATNEKLFFGSGTQLSVL.